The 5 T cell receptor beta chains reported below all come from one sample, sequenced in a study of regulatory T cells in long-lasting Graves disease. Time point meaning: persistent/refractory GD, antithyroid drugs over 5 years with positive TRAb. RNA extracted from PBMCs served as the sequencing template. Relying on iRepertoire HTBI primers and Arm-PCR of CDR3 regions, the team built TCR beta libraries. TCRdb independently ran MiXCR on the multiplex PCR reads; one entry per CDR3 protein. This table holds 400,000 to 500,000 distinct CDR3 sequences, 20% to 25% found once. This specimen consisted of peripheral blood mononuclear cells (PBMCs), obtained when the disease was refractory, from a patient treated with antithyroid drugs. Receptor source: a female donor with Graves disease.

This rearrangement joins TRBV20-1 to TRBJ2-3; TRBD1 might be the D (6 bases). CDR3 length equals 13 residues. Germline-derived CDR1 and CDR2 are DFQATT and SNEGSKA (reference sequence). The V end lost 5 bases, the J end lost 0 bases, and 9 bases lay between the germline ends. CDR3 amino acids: CSAPTGSTDTQYF. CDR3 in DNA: TGCAGTGCTCCGACAGGTAGCACAGATACGCAGTATTTT.

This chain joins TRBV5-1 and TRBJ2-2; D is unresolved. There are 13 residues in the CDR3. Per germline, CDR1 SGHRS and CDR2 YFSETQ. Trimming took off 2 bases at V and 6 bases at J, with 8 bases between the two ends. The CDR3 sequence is CASSFGSPGELFF. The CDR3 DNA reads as TGCGCCAGCAGCTTTGGAAGTCCCGGGGAGCTGTTTTTT.

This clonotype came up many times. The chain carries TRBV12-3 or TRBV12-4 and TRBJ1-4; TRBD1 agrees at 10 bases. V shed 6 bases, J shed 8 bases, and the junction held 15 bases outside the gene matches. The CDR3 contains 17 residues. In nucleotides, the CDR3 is TGTGCCAGCAGAACCGGGACAGGGGCCCCCTACGGAGAAAAACTGTTTTTT. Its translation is CASRTGTGAPYGEKLFF.

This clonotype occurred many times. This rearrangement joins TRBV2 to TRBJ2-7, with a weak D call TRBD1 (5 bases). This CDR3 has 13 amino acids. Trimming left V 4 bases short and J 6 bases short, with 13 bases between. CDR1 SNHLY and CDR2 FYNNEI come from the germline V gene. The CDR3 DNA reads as TGTGCCAGCAGTGGATATTCTAGGGGCGAGCAGTACTTC. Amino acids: CASSGYSRGEQYF.

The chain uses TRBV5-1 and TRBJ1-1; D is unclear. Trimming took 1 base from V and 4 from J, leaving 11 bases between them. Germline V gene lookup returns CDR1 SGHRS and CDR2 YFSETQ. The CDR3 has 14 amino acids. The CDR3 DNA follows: TGCGCCAGCAGCTTGCTGACGGAGAGCACTGAAGCTTTCTTT. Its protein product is CASSLLTESTEAFF.